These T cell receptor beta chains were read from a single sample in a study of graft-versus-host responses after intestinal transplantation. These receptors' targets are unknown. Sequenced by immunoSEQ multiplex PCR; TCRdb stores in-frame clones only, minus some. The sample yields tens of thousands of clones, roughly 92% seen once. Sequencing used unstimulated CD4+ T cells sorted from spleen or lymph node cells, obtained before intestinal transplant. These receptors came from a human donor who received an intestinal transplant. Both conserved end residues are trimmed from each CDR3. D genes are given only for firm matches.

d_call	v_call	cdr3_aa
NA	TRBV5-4	ASSWGPHAYEQY
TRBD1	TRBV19	ASRRGTVNYGYT
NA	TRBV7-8	ASSLGRGFSGANVLT
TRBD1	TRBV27	ASSSAGTGEETQY
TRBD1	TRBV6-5	ASSWDRGRFTEAF
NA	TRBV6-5	ASRNTHRGGNEQY
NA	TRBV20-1	SAESGNEQY
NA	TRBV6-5	ASSYSGQPNTEAF
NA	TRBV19	ASSVTGKRNTIY
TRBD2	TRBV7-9	ASSLGLALVGIDIQY
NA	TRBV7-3	ASSLTWGAADTQY
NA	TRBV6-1	ASSEIPRGRGWH
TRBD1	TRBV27	ASSPWTGENIQY
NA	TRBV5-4	ASSLQQGGTDTQY
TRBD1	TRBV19	ASSISGTAAVWGYT
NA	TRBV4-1	ASSQDRAPSIGSF
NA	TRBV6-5	ASSRGGNTEAF
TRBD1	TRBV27	ASSQQGTDTQY
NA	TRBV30	AWSGGLRDEQY
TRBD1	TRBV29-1	SADRVTDTQY
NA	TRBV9	ASSAGSYTYEQY
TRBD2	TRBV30	AWSLTRSGLTDTQY
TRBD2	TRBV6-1	ASRPRTSPNEQF
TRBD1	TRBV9	ASSADRGWAEAF
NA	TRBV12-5	ASGLLLGDSNQPQH
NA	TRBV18	ASSPRVASEETQY
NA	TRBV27	ASSLKGSGEIISKLF
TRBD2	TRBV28	ASRKTGAVGGRADRTDTQY
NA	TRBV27	ASSFIFGRGGYT
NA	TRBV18	ASRQETQY
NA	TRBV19	ASRGETYEQY
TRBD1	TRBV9	ASSSRTGNNEQF
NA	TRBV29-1	SVEASWVGTGELF
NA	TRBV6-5	ASSAGSNRVLGYT
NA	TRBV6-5	ATKWQRTSDTQY
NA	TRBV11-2	ASSLDLQLNEQF
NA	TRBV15	ATSRDLTDTQY
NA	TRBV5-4	ASSWETTSQETQY
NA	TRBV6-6	ASSYFSGREQY
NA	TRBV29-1	SVGDLTDTQY
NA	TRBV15	ATSRDEGQETQY